Listed below are T cell receptor beta chains from one sample, sequenced in a study of PD-1 blockade in classical Hodgkin lymphoma. Assay used: immunoSEQ multiplex PCR; TCRdb lists only in-frame clones, some missing. The data hold about 7,800 clones, with approximately 80% observed a single time. The material sequenced was CD8+ T cells from blood, taken before the fourth cycle of nivolumab. Receptors were obtained from a human donor with classical Hodgkin lymphoma. CDR3s include the opening cysteine and the closing phenylalanine or tryptophan. A D gene is named only where the DNA matches it firmly. Clone sizes are given selectively: once, few, many, or a class where the clone is expanded.

j_gene | v_gene | d_gene | abundance | CDR3nt | CDR3aa
TRBJ1-2 | TRBV6-1 | - | - | TGTGCCAGCAGTGGAACGACAGGCACCCTATATGGCTACACCTTC | CASSGTTGTLYGYTF
TRBJ1-2 | TRBV28 | - | - | TGTGCCAGCAGTTCCGCCCCGACAGGAAACTATGGCTACACCTTC | CASSSAPTGNYGYTF
TRBJ1-5 | TRBV6-5 | - | few | TGTGCCAGCAGTTACTCCCCCAATCAGCCCCAGCATTTT | CASSYSPNQPQHF
TRBJ1-6 | TRBV27 | TRBD1 | medium-sized | TGTGCCAGCAGTCCCCGGGGACAGCTAAGAAGGAATTCACCCCTCCACTTT | CASSPRGQLRRNSPLHF
TRBJ1-5 | TRBV6-5 | - | - | TGTGCCAGCAGACCGGGTGGCAATCAGCCCCAGCATTTT | CASRPGGNQPQHF
TRBJ1-6 | TRBV7-9 | - | medium-sized | TGTGCCAGCAGCTTGGGTTCTGGCCTCCACTTT | CASSLGSGLHF
TRBJ2-1 | TRBV27 | - | - | TGTGCCAGCATGCGCTCCTACAATGAGCAGTTCTTC | CASMRSYNEQFF
TRBJ1-1 | TRBV7-9 | - | - | TGTGCCAGCAGCTTAGTCTTTGAAGCTTTCTTT | CASSLVFEAFF
TRBJ2-1 | TRBV11-2 | - | once | TGTGCCAGCAGCTTATTGGACGGTTACAATGAGCAGTTCTTC | CASSLLDGYNEQFF
TRBJ1-2 | TRBV2 | TRBD1 | few | TGTGCCAGCAGGGACAGGGGGGTCTATGGCTACACCTTC | CASRDRGVYGYTF
TRBJ2-2 | TRBV9 | - | few | TGTGCCAGCAGCCCCCATACCGCCGGGGAGCTGTTTTTT | CASSPHTAGELFF
TRBJ1-3 | TRBV6-5 | - | once | TGTGCCAGTTCCGACGGTGGGATACAGCGGAACACCATATATTTT | CASSDGGIQRNTIYF
TRBJ2-2 | TRBV9 | TRBD1 | - | TGTGCCAGCAGCCCCAAGGGGGGACAGGGGAGCGGGGAGCTGTTTTTT | CASSPKGGQGSGELFF
TRBJ2-1 | TRBV10-2 | TRBD2 | - | TGCGCCAGCGGACTAGCGGGGAGGAATGAGCAGTTCTTC | CASGLAGRNEQFF
TRBJ1-1 | TRBV6-5 | - | - | TGTGCCAGCACCCCAGCCTACAGGGACACTGAAGCTTTCTTT | CASTPAYRDTEAFF
TRBJ2-7 | TRBV19 | TRBD1 | - | TGTGCCAGTCGACAGGGGTATGAGCAGTACTTC | CASRQGYEQYF
TRBJ2-7 | TRBV10-1 | - | - | TGCGCCAGCACTGGGTCCGCCTACGAGCAGTACTTC | CASTGSAYEQYF
TRBJ2-5 | TRBV5-4 | TRBD1 | - | TGTGCCAGCACCCCGACAGGGGGCCAAGAGACCCAGTACTTC | CASTPTGGQETQYF
TRBJ2-7 | TRBV28 | - | - | TGTGCCAGCAGTAGTGGGGGACGGTCCTACGAGCAGTACTTC | CASSSGGRSYEQYF
TRBJ1-4 | TRBV9 | - | few | TGTGCCAGCAGCGTAGAAAGTCGGGGTAATGAAAAACTGTTTTTT | CASSVESRGNEKLFF
TRBJ2-1 | TRBV7-6 | TRBD2 | - | TGTGCCAGCAGTAAAGGGACTATGGAGTTATCTGGTGAGCAGTTCTTC | CASSKGTMELSGEQFF
TRBJ2-2 | TRBV7-3 | - | - | TGTGCCAGCAGCTCACTCCACGACACCGGGGAGCTGTTTTTT | CASSSLHDTGELFF
TRBJ1-2 | TRBV4-1 | - | few | TGCGCCAGCAGCCAAGACGAATTGGGGGGCGGAAACTATGGCTACACCTTC | CASSQDELGGGNYGYTF
TRBJ2-1 | TRBV14 | - | - | TGTGCCAGCAGCCAAGTGAGAAATGAGCAGTTCTTC | CASSQVRNEQFF
TRBJ1-2 | TRBV7-9 | - | few | TGTGCCAGCAGCTCAGGGGGCTACACCTTC | CASSSGGYTF
TRBJ1-5 | TRBV30 | - | - | TGTGCCTGGACGTACGGCAATCAGCCCCAGCATTTT | CAWTYGNQPQHF
TRBJ1-6 | TRBV10-3 | TRBD1 | few | TGTGCCATCTCCGGGACAGAGAATTCACCCCTCCACTTT | CAISGTENSPLHF
TRBJ2-3 | TRBV7-9 | TRBD2 | - | TGTGCCAGCAGCGCCGAGGGACTAATCCCAGATACGCAGTATTTT | CASSAEGLIPDTQYF
TRBJ2-7 | TRBV6-5 | - | - | TGTGCCAGCAGCTGGAACTCCGGCGCTCAAGGGGAGCAGTACTTC | CASSWNSGAQGEQYF
TRBJ1-5 | TRBV30 | - | few | TGTGCCTGGAGTGTACCATTTGGGCAGCCCCAGCATTTT | CAWSVPFGQPQHF
TRBJ2-6 | TRBV2 | - | - | TGTGCCAGCAGCGAATTGAGCTCTGGGGCCAACGTCCTGACTTTC | CASSELSSGANVLTF
TRBJ1-4 | TRBV5-4 | - | once | TGTGCCAGCAGCTTGGTCGGGGTGGGAGAAAAACTGTTTTTT | CASSLVGVGEKLFF
TRBJ2-1 | TRBV10-2 | - | few | TGCGCCAGCAGTGAGAGGCGGGATGACTACAATGAGCAGTTCTTC | CASSERRDDYNEQFF
TRBJ2-7 | TRBV11-2 | - | - | TGTGCCAGCAGCTTATATATGTCGCCTCAGGTTCCCTACGAGCAGTACTTC | CASSLYMSPQVPYEQYF
TRBJ1-2 | TRBV7-3 | TRBD1 | few | TGTGCCAGCAGCTTGGAGGGGGCTGATCCCAGTGGCTACACCTTC | CASSLEGADPSGYTF
TRBJ1-5 | TRBV30 | - | - | TGTGCCTGGAGACAGGGACGTAATCAGCCCCAGCATTTT | CAWRQGRNQPQHF
TRBJ2-7 | TRBV5-6 | - | - | TGTGCCAGCAGCTTGGGGGCGGGTCCCTACGAGCAGTACTTC | CASSLGAGPYEQYF
TRBJ2-5 | TRBV6-5 | TRBD1 | - | TGTGCCAGCAGTAACCGGGACAGAGAAGAGACCCAGTACTTC | CASSNRDREETQYF
TRBJ1-5 | TRBV21-1 | - | - | TGTGCCAGCAGCGGCCATAGCAATCAGCCCCAGCATTTT | CASSGHSNQPQHF
TRBJ1-1 | TRBV6-5 | - | - | TGTGCCAGCAGTTCCAGGACGGGCAACACTGAAGCTTTCTTT | CASSSRTGNTEAFF
TRBJ1-4 | TRBV19 | TRBD1 | - | TGTGCCAGTAGTTGGGACAGGGGTGATGAAAAACTGTTTTTT | CASSWDRGDEKLFF
TRBJ2-7 | TRBV5-3 | TRBD1 | once | TGTGCCAGAAGCTTGAAGCCAGGGGGCTCCTACGAGCAGTACTTC | CARSLKPGGSYEQYF
TRBJ1-5 | TRBV15 | TRBD1 | few | TGTGCCACCAGCGGGGACAGGGGGAGGCAGCCCCAGCATTTT | CATSGDRGRQPQHF
TRBJ2-1 | TRBV11-3 | - | - | TGTGCCAGCAGTTGGGGGCCAGCGACATACGAGCAGTTCTTC | CASSWGPATYEQFF